This entry features one T cell receptor (beta chain) sequence. The target antigen is unknown. This specimen belongs to a study of T cell responses to AZD1222 COVID-19 vaccine. Study-wide results and limits: Donors skewed white British and female; clonal diversity was possibly underestimated.

Timing groups of about 4 and about 12 weeks for second doses were pooled. This CDR3 has 12 amino acids. V was cut by 5 bases and J by 4 bases, with 6 bases left in between. Germline CDR1 is LNHDA and CDR2 is SQIVND (reference sequence). Profiling relied on immunoSEQ multiplex PCR, and the TCRdb table lists in-frame clones only, not all of them. The sample comprises 150,000 to 200,000 clones, around 88% of which are singletons, and around 10% rests with the top ten. This specimen was peripheral blood, taken 28 days after the second AZD1222 dose. This sequence originates from an adult who received the AZD1222 COVID-19 vaccine. The V and J genes are TRBV19 and TRBJ1-5; unclear D gene. The CDR3 sequence: CASSSLNQPQHF. The CDR3 DNA follows: TGTGCCAGTAGTTCACTAAATCAGCCCCAGCATTTT.